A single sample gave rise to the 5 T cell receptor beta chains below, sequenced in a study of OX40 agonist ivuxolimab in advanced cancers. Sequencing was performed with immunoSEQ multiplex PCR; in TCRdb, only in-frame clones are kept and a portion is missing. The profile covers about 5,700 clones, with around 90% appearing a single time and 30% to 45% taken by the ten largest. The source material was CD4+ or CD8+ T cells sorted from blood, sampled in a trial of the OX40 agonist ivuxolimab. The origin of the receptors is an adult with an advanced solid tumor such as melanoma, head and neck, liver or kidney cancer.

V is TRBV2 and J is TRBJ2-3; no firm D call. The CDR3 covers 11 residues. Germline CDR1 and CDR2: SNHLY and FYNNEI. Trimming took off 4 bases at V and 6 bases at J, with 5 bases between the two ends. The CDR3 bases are TGTGCCAGCAGTGTGGGTGATACGCAGTATTTT. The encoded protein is CASSVGDTQYF.

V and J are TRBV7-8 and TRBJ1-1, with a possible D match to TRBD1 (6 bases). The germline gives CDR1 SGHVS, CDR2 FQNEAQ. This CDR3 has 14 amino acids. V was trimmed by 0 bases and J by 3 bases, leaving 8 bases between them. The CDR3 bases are TGTGCCAGCAGCTTAGCGTACAGGGACACTGAAGCTTTCTTT. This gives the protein CASSLAYRDTEAFF.

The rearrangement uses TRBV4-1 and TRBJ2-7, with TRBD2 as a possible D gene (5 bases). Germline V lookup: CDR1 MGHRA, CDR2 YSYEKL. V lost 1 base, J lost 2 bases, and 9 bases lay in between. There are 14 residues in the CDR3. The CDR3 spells CASSQVQEAYEQYF. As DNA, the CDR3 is TGCGCCAGCAGCCAAGTTCAGGAGGCCTACGAGCAGTACTTC.

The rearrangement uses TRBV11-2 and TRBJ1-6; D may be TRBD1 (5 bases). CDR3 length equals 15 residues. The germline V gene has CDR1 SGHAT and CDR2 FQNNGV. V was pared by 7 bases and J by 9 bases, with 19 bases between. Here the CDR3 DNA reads TGTGCCAGCACCTCACAGGTGGATTTCCTTTCACCCCTCCACTTT. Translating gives CASTSQVDFLSPLHF.

This CDR3 reads CASNGDGYYEQYF. The CDR3 DNA reads as TGTGCCAGCAATGGGGACGGCTACTACGAGCAGTACTTC. This chain uses TRBV6-1 with TRBJ2-7; TRBD1 or TRBD2 may be the D gene (5 bases each). CDR1 is MNHNS, CDR2 SASEGT, per germline. The CDR3 covers 13 residues. Trimming cost V 7 bases and J 3 bases, with 13 bases left between them.